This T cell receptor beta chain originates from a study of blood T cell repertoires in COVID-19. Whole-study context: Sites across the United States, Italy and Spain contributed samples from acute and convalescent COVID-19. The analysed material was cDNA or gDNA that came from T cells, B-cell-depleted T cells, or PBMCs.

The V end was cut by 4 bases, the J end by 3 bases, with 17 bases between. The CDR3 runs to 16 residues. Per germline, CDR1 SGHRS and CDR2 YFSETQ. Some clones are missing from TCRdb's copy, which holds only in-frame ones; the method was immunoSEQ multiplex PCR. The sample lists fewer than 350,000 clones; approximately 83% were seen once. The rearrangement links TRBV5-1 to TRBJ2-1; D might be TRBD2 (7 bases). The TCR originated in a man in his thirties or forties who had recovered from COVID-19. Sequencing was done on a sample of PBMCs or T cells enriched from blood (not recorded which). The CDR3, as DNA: TGCGCCAGCAGCCCCTCAAGGGGGGGCATCTACAATGAGCAGTTCTTC. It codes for CASSPSRGGIYNEQFF.